This T cell receptor beta chain was captured in a study of T cell responses to AZD1222 COVID-19 vaccine. Trimming removed 6 bases from V and 5 bases from J; junction bases left unmatched: 15. Germline loops: CDR1 LNHDA, CDR2 SQIVND (reference sequence). CDR3 length: 16 amino acids. TCRdb keeps only in-frame clones here, not all; method: immunoSEQ multiplex PCR. The sample carries 95,000 to 150,000 clones, roughly 93% recorded once. On this clone: What it recognizes is unknown.

Study-wide results and limits: Donors were mostly white British, more females; clonal diversity possibly underestimated. Spike was spanned by vaccine-associated CD4 TCRs, which were dominant at 160-218 and 743-854.

The source material was peripheral blood, sampled on day 0 of AZD1222 vaccination. This clonotype was sampled from an adult in good health. The gene calls are TRBV19 and TRBJ1-1; 7 positions match TRBD1. CDR3: CASSLQWGAGGTEAFF. In DNA form, the CDR3 reads TGTGCCAGTAGCCTGCAGTGGGGAGCAGGGGGGACTGAAGCTTTCTTT.